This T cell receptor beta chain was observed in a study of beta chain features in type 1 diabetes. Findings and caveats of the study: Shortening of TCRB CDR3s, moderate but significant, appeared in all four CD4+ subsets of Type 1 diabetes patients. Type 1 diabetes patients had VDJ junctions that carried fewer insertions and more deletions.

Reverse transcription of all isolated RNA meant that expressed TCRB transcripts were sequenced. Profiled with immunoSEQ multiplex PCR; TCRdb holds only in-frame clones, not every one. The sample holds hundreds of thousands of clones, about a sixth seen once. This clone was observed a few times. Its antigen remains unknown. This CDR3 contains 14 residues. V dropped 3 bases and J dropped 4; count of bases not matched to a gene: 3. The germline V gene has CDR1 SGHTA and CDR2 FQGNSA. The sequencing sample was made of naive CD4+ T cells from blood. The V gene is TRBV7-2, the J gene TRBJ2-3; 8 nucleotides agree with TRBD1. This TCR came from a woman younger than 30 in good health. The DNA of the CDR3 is TGTGCCAGCAGCTTCGGGACAGGCCCAGATACGCAGTATTTT. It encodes CASSFGTGPDTQYF.